The clone carrying this T cell receptor beta chain has a count of ten or more. Its antigen is not known. This sample stems from a study of identical twins. The study, taken as a whole, reports: An excess of low generation probability was shown by twin-shared out-of-frame alpha sequences. The abundant beta clonotypes from cord blood had fewer insertions, and memory repertoires had none of this. Among beta out-of-frame sequences, excess sharing between twins appeared weaker.

Using its own MiXCR run on the 5' RACE reads, TCRdb lists one record per CDR3 protein. The repertoire includes approximately 220,000 distinct CDR3 sequences, less than 8% of them detected once, and 1.9% sits in the top ten. Trimming at V came to 10 bases and at J to 5 bases, leaving 7 bases not matched to a gene. The CDR3 contains 13 residues. Germline CDR1 reads ENHRY; CDR2 reads SYGVKD. This same sample was also taken into another study, of yellow fever vaccine responses in identical twins. That paper states: Reportedly, twins' vaccine T cell responses looked partly convergent and partly personalized.

Sequencing was done on a sample of memory (CD45RO+) T cells sorted from blood. The rearrangement links TRBV10-3 to TRBJ2-1; 8 bases are shared with TRBD2. The receptor was isolated from a woman aged 18 to 35 in good health. In DNA form, the CDR3 reads TGTGCCACCTTAGCGGGGAGAAACAATGAGCAGTTCTTC. This gives the protein CATLAGRNNEQFF.